The 10 T cell receptor beta chains below were found in one sample sequenced in a study of somatic mutations in cytotoxic T cells in rheumatoid arthritis. Clones were sequenced by immunoSEQ multiplex PCR, and TCRdb holds only the in-frame ones, with some missing. Of approximately 10,000 clones in the sample, roughly four fifths were seen once. Sequencing was performed on CD8+ T cells sorted from blood. These receptor sequences come from a woman between 50 and 59 years old in good health.

The V and J genes are TRBV6-4 and TRBJ2-5; 7 positions match TRBD2. There are 14 residues in the CDR3. Germline V gives CDR1 MRHNA, CDR2 SNTAGT. V shed 4 bases, J shed 3 bases, and the junction held 5 bases outside the gene matches. Here the CDR3 reads CASSVTGGEETQYF. The CDR3 region has the DNA TGTGCCAGCAGTGTGACGGGGGGAGAAGAGACCCAGTACTTC.

The V call is TRBV18, the J call TRBJ1-2; 10 bases map to TRBD1. The CDR3 is made up of 13 amino acids. The germline gives CDR1 KGHSH, CDR2 LQKENI. J was trimmed by 5 bases and V by 7 bases; bases with no gene match: 4. CDR3 coding DNA: TGTGCCAGCTTTCGGACAGGGGGATATGGCTACACCTTC. It is translated as CASFRTGGYGYTF.

This chain connects TRBV6-1 to TRBJ2-7; D is possibly TRBD1 (6 bases). Germline CDR1 and CDR2: MNHNS and SASEGT. This CDR3 has 15 amino acids. V lost 6 bases, J lost 6 bases, and 21 bases lay in between. CDR3 bases: TGTGCCAGCAGCCCTTCTGGGGGCGTTGGATTCGAGCAGTACTTC. Protein sequence: CASSPSGGVGFEQYF.

This chain joins TRBV9 and TRBJ1-2; 9 bases match TRBD1. In germline, CDR1 is SGDLS, CDR2 YYNGEE. The CDR3 consists of 18 residues. Germline trimming cut 0 bases from V and 8 bases from J; bases unmatched to any gene: 17. As DNA, the CDR3 is TGTGCCAGCAGCGTAGAGGATAGATGGGGACAGGGAATTCGCGGCTACACCTTC. Protein product: CASSVEDRWGQGIRGYTF.

The rearrangement joins TRBV28 to TRBJ2-1; 15 nucleotides match TRBD2. V dropped 6 bases and J dropped 7; count of bases not matched to a gene: 10. The germline CDR1 and CDR2 sequences are MDHEN and SYDVKM. The CDR3 contains 17 residues. This CDR3 is CASSFFSGTSGRNEQFF. The CDR3 DNA reads as TGTGCCAGCAGCTTCTTTTCCGGGACTAGCGGGAGGAATGAGCAGTTCTTC.

The chain is built from TRBV7-9 and TRBJ2-5; D is unresolved. The CDR3 has 15 amino acids. Germline CDR1 and CDR2: SEHNR and FQNEAQ (reference sequence). The V gene lost 5 bases and the J gene lost 3 bases, with 16 bases spanning the gap. This CDR3 is CASSPPWVAEETQYF. CDR3 DNA: TGTGCCAGCAGCCCCCCCTGGGTAGCCGAAGAGACCCAGTACTTC.

This clone is judged medium-sized (0.01 to 0.1%). The rearrangement joins TRBV29-1 to TRBJ2-7; 9 nucleotides line up with TRBD1. Losses at the gene ends were 7 bases for V and 4 bases for J; bases not matched to a gene: 17. The CDR3 is 16 amino acids. Germline V lookup: CDR1 SQVTM, CDR2 ANQGSEA. CDR3 coding DNA: TGCAGCGCCCTTGACCCATACCGACAGGGGGTGTACGAGCAGTACTTC. This encodes CSALDPYRQGVYEQYF.

This clone occurred a few times. This chain links TRBV29-1 with TRBJ2-3, with D perhaps TRBD2 (6 bases). Germline V gene data show CDR1 as SQVTM and CDR2 as ANQGSEA. The CDR3 runs to 14 residues. V lost 4 bases and J lost 0, with 11 bases in between. The CDR3 is CSVGRGASTDTQYF. CDR3 nucleotides: TGCAGCGTTGGTCGCGGGGCTAGCACAGATACGCAGTATTTT.

The CDR3 DNA reads as TGTGCCAGCAGTGGCGAAATCGATACGCAGTATTTT. Translation gives CASSGEIDTQYF. The gene calls are TRBV2 and TRBJ2-3; D unclear. The CDR3 contains 12 residues. Trimming cost V 4 bases and J 6 bases, with 8 bases left between them. Germline V gene sequence: CDR1 SNHLY, CDR2 FYNNEI.

The J gene is TRBJ1-6, the V gene TRBV10-3, with D possibly being TRBD1 (6 bases). This CDR3 contains 16 residues. Germline V lookup: CDR1 ENHRY, CDR2 SYGVKD. V was pared by 4 bases and J by 7 bases, with 17 bases between. As DNA, the CDR3 is TGTGCCATCAGTGCGTCTCCGACAGGCGGGAATTCACCCCTCCACTTT. Translated, it gives CAISASPTGGNSPLHF.